This entry is about one T cell receptor (beta chain). The target antigen is unknown. This specimen belongs to a study of shared clonotypes between healthy human individuals. The study's findings and limits: Larger richness was generally estimated for naive than memory subsets.

Sequencing was performed with immunoSEQ multiplex PCR; in TCRdb, only in-frame clones are kept and a portion is missing. Of approximately 1,500,000 clones listed, 95% to 99% are singletons. CDR3 length: 14 residues. CDR1 is KGHSH and CDR2 is LQKENI in the germline V gene. Deletions cut 3 bases from V and 1 base from J, with 9 bases between. The receptor was isolated from a young man in good health. The material sequenced was naive CD4+ T cells sorted from blood. Subset in this sample: CD45RA+ positively selected. This rearrangement joins TRBV18 to TRBJ1-2, with D perhaps TRBD1 (5 bases). The CDR3 here is CASSPEQVNYGYTF. For the CDR3, the DNA is TGTGCCAGCTCACCGGAACAGGTTAACTATGGCTACACCTTC.